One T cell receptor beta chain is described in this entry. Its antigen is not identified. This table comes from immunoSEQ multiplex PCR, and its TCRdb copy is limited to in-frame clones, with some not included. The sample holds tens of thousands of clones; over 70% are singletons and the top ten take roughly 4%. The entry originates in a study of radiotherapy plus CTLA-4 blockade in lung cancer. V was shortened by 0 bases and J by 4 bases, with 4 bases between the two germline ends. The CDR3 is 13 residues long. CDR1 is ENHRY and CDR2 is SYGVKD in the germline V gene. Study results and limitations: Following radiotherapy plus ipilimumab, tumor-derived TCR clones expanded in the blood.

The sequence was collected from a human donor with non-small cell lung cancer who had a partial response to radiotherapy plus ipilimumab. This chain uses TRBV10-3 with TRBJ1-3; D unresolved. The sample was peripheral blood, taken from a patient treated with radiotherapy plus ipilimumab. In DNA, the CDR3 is TGTGCCATCAGTGAGTCGAGGGGAAACACCATATATTTT. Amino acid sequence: CAISESRGNTIYF.